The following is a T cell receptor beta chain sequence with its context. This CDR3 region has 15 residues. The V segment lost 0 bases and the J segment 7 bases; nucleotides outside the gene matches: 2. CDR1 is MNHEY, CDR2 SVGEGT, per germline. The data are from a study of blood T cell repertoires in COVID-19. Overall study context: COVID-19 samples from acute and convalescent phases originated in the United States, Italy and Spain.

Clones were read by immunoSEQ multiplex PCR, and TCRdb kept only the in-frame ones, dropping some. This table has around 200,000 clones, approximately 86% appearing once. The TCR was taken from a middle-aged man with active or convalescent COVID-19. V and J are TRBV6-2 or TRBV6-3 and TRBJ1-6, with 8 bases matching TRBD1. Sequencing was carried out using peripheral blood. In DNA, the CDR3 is TGTGCCAGCAGTTACTCGACAGGGGTAAATTCACCCCTCCACTTT. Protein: CASSYSTGVNSPLHF.